This is a list of T cell receptor beta chains from one sample in a study of cytomegalovirus exposure and HLA in healthy donors. Produced via immunoSEQ multiplex PCR; TCRdb's table is partial and in-frame only. The profile shows about 120,000 clones, 81% of them singletons. Sequencing was carried out using PBMCs. These receptor sequences come from a woman under 40 in good health and CMV-seronegative. CDR3s include the opening cysteine and the closing phenylalanine or tryptophan. A D gene is named only where the DNA matches it firmly. Size is omitted from some rows. Given values are once, few, many or a class for expanded clones.

j_gene: TRBJ1-1
d_gene: NA
v_gene: TRBV6-1
abundance: NA
CDR3aa: CASSVPGQMNTEAFF
CDR3nt: TGTGCCAGCAGTGTGCCAGGCCAGATGAACACTGAAGCTTTCTTT

j_gene: TRBJ1-1
d_gene: NA
v_gene: TRBV14
abundance: NA
CDR3aa: CASSQGRNTEAFF
CDR3nt: TGTGCCAGCAGCCAGGGGAGGAACACTGAAGCTTTCTTT

j_gene: TRBJ2-7
d_gene: TRBD1
v_gene: TRBV6-1
abundance: NA
CDR3aa: CASSEIGTASYEQYF
CDR3nt: TGTGCCAGCAGTGAAATTGGGACAGCCTCCTACGAGCAGTACTTC

j_gene: TRBJ2-7
d_gene: TRBD2
v_gene: TRBV5-1
abundance: NA
CDR3aa: CASSLTSGRVYEQYF
CDR3nt: TGCGCCAGCAGCTTGACTAGCGGGAGAGTCTACGAGCAGTACTTC

j_gene: TRBJ2-5
d_gene: NA
v_gene: TRBV2
abundance: NA
CDR3aa: CASNSNQETQYF
CDR3nt: TGTGCCAGCAACTCCAACCAAGAGACCCAGTACTTC

j_gene: TRBJ1-1
d_gene: TRBD1
v_gene: TRBV7-9
abundance: NA
CDR3aa: CASSETGSNTEAFF
CDR3nt: TGTGCCAGCAGCGAGACAGGGTCGAACACTGAAGCTTTCTTT

j_gene: TRBJ2-3
d_gene: TRBD1
v_gene: TRBV4-1
abundance: NA
CDR3aa: CASSLWTGGADTQYF
CDR3nt: TGCGCCAGCAGCCTATGGACAGGGGGCGCAGATACGCAGTATTTT

j_gene: TRBJ1-1
d_gene: TRBD1
v_gene: TRBV4-3
abundance: NA
CDR3aa: CASSHRQGGEAFF
CDR3nt: TGCGCCAGCAGCCACCGACAGGGAGGTGAAGCTTTCTTT

j_gene: TRBJ1-2
d_gene: TRBD1
v_gene: TRBV9
abundance: NA
CDR3aa: CASSVRQGLTDGYTF
CDR3nt: TGTGCCAGCAGCGTGCGACAGGGATTGACGGATGGCTACACCTTC

j_gene: TRBJ2-5
d_gene: TRBD2
v_gene: TRBV12-5
abundance: NA
CDR3aa: CASGLPRRGLAGVHRGGETQYF
CDR3nt: TGTGCTAGTGGTTTGCCACGCCGGGGACTAGCGGGAGTCCACCGCGGGGGGGAGACCCAGTACTTC

j_gene: TRBJ2-5
d_gene: NA
v_gene: TRBV7-9
abundance: NA
CDR3aa: CASSDLGSQGAQYF
CDR3nt: TGTGCCAGCAGCGACCTTGGGTCACAAGGGGCCCAGTACTTC

j_gene: TRBJ2-7
d_gene: TRBD2
v_gene: TRBV5-1
abundance: NA
CDR3aa: CASSTSGRYEQYF
CDR3nt: TGCGCCAGCAGCACTAGCGGGAGATACGAGCAGTACTTC

j_gene: TRBJ2-7
d_gene: TRBD2
v_gene: TRBV11-3
abundance: NA
CDR3aa: CASSPSERGEQYF
CDR3nt: TGTGCCAGCAGCCCAAGCGAGCGGGGCGAGCAGTACTTC

j_gene: TRBJ2-1
d_gene: TRBD2
v_gene: TRBV7-9
abundance: NA
CDR3aa: CASSLGLAGYNEQFF
CDR3nt: TGTGCCAGCAGCTTAGGTCTAGCGGGCTACAATGAGCAGTTCTTC

j_gene: TRBJ2-7
d_gene: NA
v_gene: TRBV6-1
abundance: NA
CDR3aa: CASSEAPGLGYEQYF
CDR3nt: TGTGCCAGCAGTGAAGCCCCGGGACTCGGCTACGAGCAGTACTTC

j_gene: TRBJ2-1
d_gene: NA
v_gene: TRBV9
abundance: NA
CDR3aa: CASSVSGSYNEQFF
CDR3nt: TGTGCCAGCAGCGTAAGCGGGTCCTACAATGAGCAGTTCTTC

j_gene: TRBJ2-3
d_gene: NA
v_gene: TRBV9
abundance: NA
CDR3aa: CASSSGGSGVADTQYF
CDR3nt: TGTGCCAGCAGCTCCGGGGGTAGCGGAGTGGCAGATACGCAGTATTTT

j_gene: TRBJ2-2
d_gene: TRBD1
v_gene: TRBV27
abundance: NA
CDR3aa: CASSLVGQISRNTGELFF
CDR3nt: TGTGCCAGCAGTTTAGTGGGACAGATATCTCGGAACACCGGGGAGCTGTTTTTT

j_gene: TRBJ2-7
d_gene: NA
v_gene: TRBV7-9
abundance: NA
CDR3aa: CASSPPGGSGYEQYF
CDR3nt: TGTGCCAGCAGCCCGCCTGGAGGTAGCGGATACGAGCAGTACTTC

j_gene: TRBJ1-1
d_gene: TRBD1
v_gene: TRBV6-1
abundance: NA
CDR3aa: CASSARTGNTEAFF
CDR3nt: TGTGCCAGCAGTGCGCGGACAGGGAATACTGAAGCTTTCTTT

j_gene: TRBJ2-7
d_gene: TRBD2
v_gene: TRBV7-9
abundance: NA
CDR3aa: CASSPGLAGDSYEQYF
CDR3nt: TGTGCCAGCAGTCCTGGACTAGCGGGAGATTCCTACGAGCAGTACTTC

j_gene: TRBJ2-7
d_gene: NA
v_gene: TRBV19
abundance: once
CDR3aa: CASSVPGYEQYF
CDR3nt: TGTGCCAGTAGTGTGCCGGGCTACGAGCAGTACTTC

j_gene: TRBJ1-2
d_gene: NA
v_gene: TRBV30
abundance: NA
CDR3aa: CAWSDWERVYGYTF
CDR3nt: TGTGCCTGGAGCGATTGGGAGAGGGTTTACGGCTACACCTTC

j_gene: TRBJ1-4
d_gene: NA
v_gene: TRBV6-5
abundance: NA
CDR3aa: CASSYSSRAGNEKLFF
CDR3nt: TGTGCCAGCAGTTACTCGAGTCGGGCAGGGAATGAAAAACTGTTTTTT

j_gene: TRBJ2-5
d_gene: TRBD2
v_gene: TRBV27
abundance: NA
CDR3aa: CASSLIAGGQETQYF
CDR3nt: TGTGCCAGCAGTTTAATCGCGGGAGGGCAAGAGACCCAGTACTTC

j_gene: TRBJ1-5
d_gene: NA
v_gene: TRBV5-5
abundance: NA
CDR3aa: CASSLGPQSNQPQHF
CDR3nt: TGTGCCAGCAGCTTGGGCCCGCAGAGCAATCAGCCCCAGCATTTT

j_gene: TRBJ1-5
d_gene: NA
v_gene: TRBV5-4
abundance: NA
CDR3aa: CASSSGLAGQPQHF
CDR3nt: TGTGCCAGCAGCTCTGGTTTGGCGGGGCAGCCCCAGCATTTT

j_gene: TRBJ2-1
d_gene: NA
v_gene: TRBV5-1
abundance: NA
CDR3aa: CASSLGTEGNEQFF
CDR3nt: TGCGCCAGCAGCTTGGGGACCGAGGGCAATGAGCAGTTCTTC

j_gene: TRBJ2-7
d_gene: NA
v_gene: TRBV6-6
abundance: NA
CDR3aa: CAVGASEVYEQYF
CDR3nt: TGTGCCGTGGGGGCGAGCGAAGTCTACGAGCAGTACTTC

j_gene: TRBJ2-1
d_gene: TRBD1
v_gene: TRBV7-2
abundance: NA
CDR3aa: CASSLDRGDEQFF
CDR3nt: TGTGCCAGCAGCTTAGACAGGGGCGATGAGCAGTTCTTC